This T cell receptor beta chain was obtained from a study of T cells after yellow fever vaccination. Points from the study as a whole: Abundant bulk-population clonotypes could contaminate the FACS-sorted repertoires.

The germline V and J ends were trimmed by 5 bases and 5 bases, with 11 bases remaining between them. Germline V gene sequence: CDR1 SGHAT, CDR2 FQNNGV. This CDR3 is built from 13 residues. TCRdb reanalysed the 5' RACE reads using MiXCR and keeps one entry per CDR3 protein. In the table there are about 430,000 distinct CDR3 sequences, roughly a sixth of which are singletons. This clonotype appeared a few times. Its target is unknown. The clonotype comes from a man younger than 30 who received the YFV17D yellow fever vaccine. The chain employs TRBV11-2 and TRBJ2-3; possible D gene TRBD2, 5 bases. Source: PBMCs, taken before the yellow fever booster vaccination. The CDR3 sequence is CASSPTEGDTQYF. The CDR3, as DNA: TGTGCCAGCAGCCCGACTGAGGGAGATACGCAGTATTTT.